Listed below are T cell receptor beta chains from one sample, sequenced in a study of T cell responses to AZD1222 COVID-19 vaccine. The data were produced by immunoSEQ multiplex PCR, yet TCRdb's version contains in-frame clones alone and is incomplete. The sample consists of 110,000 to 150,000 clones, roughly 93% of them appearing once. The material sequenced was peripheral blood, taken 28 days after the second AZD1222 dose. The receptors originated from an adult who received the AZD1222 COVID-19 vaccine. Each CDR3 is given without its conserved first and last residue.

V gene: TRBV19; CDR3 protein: ASRTGGYINQPQH
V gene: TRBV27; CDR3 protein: ASSLGQGGMNSPLH
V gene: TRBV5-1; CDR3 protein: ASSLHQGQGVLLY
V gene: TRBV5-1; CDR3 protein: ASSLMGEAGGELF
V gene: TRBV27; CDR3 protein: ASSQTGPRGVGELF
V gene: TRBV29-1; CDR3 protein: SVEDHVTGELF
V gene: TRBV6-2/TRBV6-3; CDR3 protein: ASSRYYPGSGSPLH
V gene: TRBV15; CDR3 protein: ATSRDLQSISGNTIY
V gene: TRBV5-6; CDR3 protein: ASSLVSQGGKLF
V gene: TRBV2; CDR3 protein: ASSAGWGRGSYEQY
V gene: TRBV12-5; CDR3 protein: ASGLREGLVADTQY
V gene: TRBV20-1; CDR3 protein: SASYRGGSNTQY
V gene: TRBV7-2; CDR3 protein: ASSRTSGGYNEQF
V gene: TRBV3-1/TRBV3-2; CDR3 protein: ASSQITGTSGAYNEQF
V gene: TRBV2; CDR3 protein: ASSGTGRNTEAF
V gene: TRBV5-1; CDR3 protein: ASSLDRAEDTQY
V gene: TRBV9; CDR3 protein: ASSARSGTSGTDTQY
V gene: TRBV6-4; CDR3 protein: ASSPTGGGSPLH
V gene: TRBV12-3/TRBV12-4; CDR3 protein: ASSSGVYGYT
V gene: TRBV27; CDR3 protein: ASNGQGTYEQY
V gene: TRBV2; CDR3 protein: ASSDSANTGELF
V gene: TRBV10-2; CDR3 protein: ASSVGIADTQY
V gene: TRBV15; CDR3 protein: ATSRNSLSPLH
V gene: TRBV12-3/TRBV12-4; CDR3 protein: ASGSGSTDTQY
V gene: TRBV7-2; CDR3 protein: ASSLGGAVTYGYT
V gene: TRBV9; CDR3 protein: ASSVASGRSYEQY
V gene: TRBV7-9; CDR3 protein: ASSLALAGTDNEQF
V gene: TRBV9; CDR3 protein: ASSVQGAGTEAF
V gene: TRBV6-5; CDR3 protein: ASSPTGNNSPLH
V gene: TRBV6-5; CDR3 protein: ATSPGQGWVGYT
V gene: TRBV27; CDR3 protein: ASGGGVFTDTQY
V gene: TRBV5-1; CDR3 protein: ASSLVAETQY
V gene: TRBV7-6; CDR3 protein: ASSLAAGPASGGELF
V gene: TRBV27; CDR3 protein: ASRVPGQGLNEQY
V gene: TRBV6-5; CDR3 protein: ASTLTGVNSYEQY
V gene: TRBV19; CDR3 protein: ASSPFGVSYNEQF
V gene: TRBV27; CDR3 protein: ASRGLGYNEQF
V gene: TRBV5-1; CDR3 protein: ASSLVTANTEAF
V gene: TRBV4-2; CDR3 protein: ASSQVSQGPGSYNEQF
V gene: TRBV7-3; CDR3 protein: ASSATLQGTAEQY
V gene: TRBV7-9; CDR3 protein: ASSLGAWGSSYEQY
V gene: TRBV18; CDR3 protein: ASSPRQGVYEQY
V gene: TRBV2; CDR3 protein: ASRFGLAGGVETQY
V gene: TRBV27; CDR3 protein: ASSLKGRTDTQY
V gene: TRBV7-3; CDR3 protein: ASSLIGTGGYEQF
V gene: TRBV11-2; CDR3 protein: ASSFRQGGNQPQH
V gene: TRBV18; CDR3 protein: ASSLGRGETQY
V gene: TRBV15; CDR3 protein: ATSRHPTTGLGTEAF
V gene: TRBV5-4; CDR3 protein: ASSLGPRGPGNEQF
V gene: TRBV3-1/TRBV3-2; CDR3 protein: ASSHRWTTNTEAF
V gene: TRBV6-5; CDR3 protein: ASLLNDAEAF